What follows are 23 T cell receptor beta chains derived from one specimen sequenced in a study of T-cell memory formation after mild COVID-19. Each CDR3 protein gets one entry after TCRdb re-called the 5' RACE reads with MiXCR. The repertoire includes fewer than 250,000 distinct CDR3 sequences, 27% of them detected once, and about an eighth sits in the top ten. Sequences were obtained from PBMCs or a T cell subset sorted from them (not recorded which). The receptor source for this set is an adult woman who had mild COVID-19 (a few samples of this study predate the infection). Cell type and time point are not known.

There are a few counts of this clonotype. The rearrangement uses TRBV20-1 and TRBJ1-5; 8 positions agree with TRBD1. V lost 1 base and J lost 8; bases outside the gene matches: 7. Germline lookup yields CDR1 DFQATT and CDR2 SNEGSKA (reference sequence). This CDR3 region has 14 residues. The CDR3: CSARGAGGAEPQHF. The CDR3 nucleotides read TGCAGTGCTAGAGGTGCAGGGGGCGCGGAGCCCCAGCATTTT.

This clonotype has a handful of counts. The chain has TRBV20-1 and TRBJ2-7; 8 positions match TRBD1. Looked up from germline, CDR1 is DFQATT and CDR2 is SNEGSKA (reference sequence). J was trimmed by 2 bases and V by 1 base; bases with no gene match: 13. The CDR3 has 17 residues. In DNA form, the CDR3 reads TGCAGTGCTAGAGGTCCGGCGGGACAGGTTGATCCCTACGAGCAGTACTTC. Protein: CSARGPAGQVDPYEQYF.

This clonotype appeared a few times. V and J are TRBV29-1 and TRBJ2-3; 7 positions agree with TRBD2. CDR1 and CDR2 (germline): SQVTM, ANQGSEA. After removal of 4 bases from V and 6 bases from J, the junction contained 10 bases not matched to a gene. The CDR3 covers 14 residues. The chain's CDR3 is CSVVAGDPDDTQYF. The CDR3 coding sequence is TGCAGCGTTGTTGCGGGGGACCCCGATGATACGCAGTATTTT.

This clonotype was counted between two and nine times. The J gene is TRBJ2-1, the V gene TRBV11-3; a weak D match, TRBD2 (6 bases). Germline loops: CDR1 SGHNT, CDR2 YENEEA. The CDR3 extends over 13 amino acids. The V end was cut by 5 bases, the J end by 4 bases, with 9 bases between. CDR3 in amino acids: CASSRGSYNEQFF. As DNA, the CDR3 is TGTGCCAGCAGCCGGGGGTCGTACAATGAGCAGTTCTTC.

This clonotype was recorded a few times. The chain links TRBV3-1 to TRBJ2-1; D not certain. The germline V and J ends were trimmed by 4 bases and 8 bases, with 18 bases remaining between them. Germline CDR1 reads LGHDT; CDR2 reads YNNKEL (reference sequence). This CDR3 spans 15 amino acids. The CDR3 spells CASSLSRDMRYEQFF. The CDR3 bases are TGTGCCAGCAGCCTCAGTAGAGACATGAGGTATGAGCAGTTCTTC.

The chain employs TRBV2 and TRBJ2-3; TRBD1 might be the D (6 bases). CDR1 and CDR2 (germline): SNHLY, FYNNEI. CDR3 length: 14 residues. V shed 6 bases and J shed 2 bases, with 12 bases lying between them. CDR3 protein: CASRRQVLTDTQYF. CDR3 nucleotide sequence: TGTGCCAGCAGACGACAGGTGCTCACAGATACGCAGTATTTT.

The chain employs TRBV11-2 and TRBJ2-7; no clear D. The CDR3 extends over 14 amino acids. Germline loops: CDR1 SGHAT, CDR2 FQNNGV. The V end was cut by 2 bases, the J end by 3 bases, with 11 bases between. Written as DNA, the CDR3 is TGTGCCAGCAGCTTATCGGTCGACTTCTACGAGCAGTACTTC. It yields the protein CASSLSVDFYEQYF.

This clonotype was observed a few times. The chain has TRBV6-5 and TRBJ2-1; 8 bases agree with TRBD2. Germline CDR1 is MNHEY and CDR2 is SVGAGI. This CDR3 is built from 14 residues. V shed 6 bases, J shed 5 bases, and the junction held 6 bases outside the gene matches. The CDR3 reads CASSREGLNNEQFF. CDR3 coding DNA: TGTGCCAGCAGCCGGGAGGGTTTGAACAATGAGCAGTTCTTC.

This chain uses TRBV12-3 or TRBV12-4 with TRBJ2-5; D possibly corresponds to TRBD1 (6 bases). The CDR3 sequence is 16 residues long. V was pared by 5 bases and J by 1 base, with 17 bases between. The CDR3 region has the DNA TGTGCCAGCAGTCAGACAGGCTATAGCGTCCAAGAGACCCAGTACTTC. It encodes CASSQTGYSVQETQYF.

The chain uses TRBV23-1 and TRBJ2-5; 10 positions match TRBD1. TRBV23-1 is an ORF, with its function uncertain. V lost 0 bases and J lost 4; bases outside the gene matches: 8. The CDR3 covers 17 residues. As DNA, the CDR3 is TGCGCCAGCAGTCAATCCGAGGACAGGGGGGGACGAGAGACCCAGTACTTC. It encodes CASSQSEDRGGRETQYF.

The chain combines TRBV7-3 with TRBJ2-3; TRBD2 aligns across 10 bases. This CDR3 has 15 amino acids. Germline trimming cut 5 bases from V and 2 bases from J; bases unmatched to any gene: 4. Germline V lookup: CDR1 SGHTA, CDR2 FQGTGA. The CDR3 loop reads CASSGTSAHTDTQYF. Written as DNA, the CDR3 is TGTGCCAGCAGCGGGACTAGCGCCCACACAGATACGCAGTATTTT.

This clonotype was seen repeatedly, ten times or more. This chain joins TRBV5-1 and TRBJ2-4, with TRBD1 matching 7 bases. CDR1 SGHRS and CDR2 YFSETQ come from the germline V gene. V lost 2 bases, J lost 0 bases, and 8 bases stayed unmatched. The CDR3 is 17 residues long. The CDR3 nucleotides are TGCGCCAGCAGCTTCGGGACAGAACTTTTAGCCAAAAACATTCAGTACTTC. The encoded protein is CASSFGTELLAKNIQYF.

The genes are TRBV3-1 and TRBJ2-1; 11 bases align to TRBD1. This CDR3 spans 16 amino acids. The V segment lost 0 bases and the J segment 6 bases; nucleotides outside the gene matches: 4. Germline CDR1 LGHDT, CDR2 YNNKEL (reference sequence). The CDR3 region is CASSQDKGTGGNEQFF. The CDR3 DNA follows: TGTGCCAGCAGCCAAGATAAAGGGACAGGGGGCAATGAGCAGTTCTTC.

The DNA for the CDR3 is TGTGCCAGCAGCTCACTCGGGCAGCTAGAGCAGTTCTTC. Translation gives CASSSLGQLEQFF. V is TRBV7-9 and J is TRBJ2-1, with D uncertain. In germline, CDR1 is SEHNR, CDR2 FQNEAQ (reference sequence). The CDR3 is 13 amino acids. V was pared by 4 bases and J by 10 bases, with 14 bases between.

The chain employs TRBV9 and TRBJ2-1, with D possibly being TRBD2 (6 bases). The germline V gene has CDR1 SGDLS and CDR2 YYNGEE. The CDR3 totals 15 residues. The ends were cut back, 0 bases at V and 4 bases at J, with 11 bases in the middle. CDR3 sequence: CASSVGAGEYNEQFF. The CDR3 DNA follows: TGTGCCAGCAGCGTAGGAGCGGGTGAATACAATGAGCAGTTCTTC.

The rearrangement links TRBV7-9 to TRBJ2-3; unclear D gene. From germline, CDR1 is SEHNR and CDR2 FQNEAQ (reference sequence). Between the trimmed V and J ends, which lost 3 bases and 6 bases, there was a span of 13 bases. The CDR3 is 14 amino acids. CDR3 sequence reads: CASSLVFSADTQYF. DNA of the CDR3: TGTGCCAGCAGCTTGGTGTTCAGTGCGGATACGCAGTATTTT.

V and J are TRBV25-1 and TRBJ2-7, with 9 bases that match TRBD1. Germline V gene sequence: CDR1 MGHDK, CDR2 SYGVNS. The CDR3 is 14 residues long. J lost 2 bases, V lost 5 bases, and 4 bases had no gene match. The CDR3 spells CASSMDRGAYEQYF. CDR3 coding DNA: TGTGCCAGCAGTATGGACAGGGGAGCCTACGAGCAGTACTTC.

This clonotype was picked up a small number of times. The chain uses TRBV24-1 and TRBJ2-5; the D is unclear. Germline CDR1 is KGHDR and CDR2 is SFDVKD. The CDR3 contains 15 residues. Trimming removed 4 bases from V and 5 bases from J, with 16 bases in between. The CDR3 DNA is TGTGCCACCAGTGACCCCGGAGCGCGCCGGGAGACCCAGTACTTC. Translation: CATSDPGARRETQYF.

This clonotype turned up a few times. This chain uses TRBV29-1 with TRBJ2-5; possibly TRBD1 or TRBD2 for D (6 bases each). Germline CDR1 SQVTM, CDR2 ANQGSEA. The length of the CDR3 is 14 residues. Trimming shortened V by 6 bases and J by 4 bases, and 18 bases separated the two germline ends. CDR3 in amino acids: CSVVVGGSGETQYF. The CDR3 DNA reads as TGCAGCGTCGTCGTCGGGGGCTCCGGAGAGACCCAGTACTTC.

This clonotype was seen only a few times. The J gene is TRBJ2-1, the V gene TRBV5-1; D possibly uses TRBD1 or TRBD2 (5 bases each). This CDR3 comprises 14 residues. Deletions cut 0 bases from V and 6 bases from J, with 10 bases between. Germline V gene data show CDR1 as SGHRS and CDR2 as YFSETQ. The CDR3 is CASSLVGALNEQFF. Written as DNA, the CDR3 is TGCGCCAGCAGCTTGGTCGGGGCACTCAATGAGCAGTTCTTC.

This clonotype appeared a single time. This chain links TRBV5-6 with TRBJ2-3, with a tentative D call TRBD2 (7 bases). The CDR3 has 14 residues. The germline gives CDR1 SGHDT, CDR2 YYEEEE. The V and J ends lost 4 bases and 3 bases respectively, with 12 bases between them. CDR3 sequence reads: CASSPGGWTDTQYF. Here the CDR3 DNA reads TGTGCCAGCAGCCCGGGGGGCTGGACAGATACGCAGTATTTT. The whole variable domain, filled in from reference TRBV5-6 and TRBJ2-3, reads DAGVTQSPTHLIKTRGQQVTLRCSPKSGHDTVSWYQQALGQGPQFIFQYYEEEERQRGNFPDRFSGHQFPNYSSELNVNALLLGDSALYLCASSPGGWTDTQYFGPGTRLTVL.

Written as DNA, the CDR3 is TGTGCCAGCAGCTCAGGGACAGTCGGGGATGAGCAGTTCTTC. This sequence encodes CASSSGTVGDEQFF. This chain connects TRBV11-3 to TRBJ2-1, with TRBD1 matching over 7 bases. After removal of 4 bases from V and 8 bases from J, the junction contained 8 bases not matched to a gene. Per germline, CDR1 SGHNT and CDR2 YENEEA. This CDR3 contains 14 residues.

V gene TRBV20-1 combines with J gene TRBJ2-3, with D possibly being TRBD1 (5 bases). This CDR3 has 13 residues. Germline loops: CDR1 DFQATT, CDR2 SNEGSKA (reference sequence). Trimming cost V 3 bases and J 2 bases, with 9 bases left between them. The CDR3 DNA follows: TGCAGTGCTAGCACAGGCTACACAGATACGCAGTATTTT. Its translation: CSASTGYTDTQYF.